The 32 T cell receptor beta chains in this list originate from one sample, sequenced in a study of shared clonotypes between healthy human individuals. Here immunoSEQ multiplex PCR was the method, and the copy in TCRdb shows in-frame clones only, minus some. The sample shows fewer than 850,000 clones, about 96% of them seen only once. CD45RO-negative, CCR7-positively selected cells formed the naive CD8 fraction, excluding terminally differentiated effector memory CD45RA+ cells. The sample comprised naive CD8+ T cells sorted from blood. The receptors were sampled from a man between 25 and 39 years old in good health.

This clone occurred once. The J gene is TRBJ2-3, the V gene TRBV11-2; D may be TRBD2 (6 bases). The CDR3 sequence is 15 residues long. V dropped 3 bases and J dropped 4 bases, with 14 bases sitting between them. The germline V gene has CDR1 SGHAT and CDR2 FQNNGV. CDR3 DNA: TGTGCCAGCAGCTTGGCGGGAAGGGTCTCAGATACGCAGTATTTT. Amino acid sequence: CASSLAGRVSDTQYF.

The chain links TRBV9 to TRBJ2-7; 9 nucleotides line up with TRBD1. The junction had 13 bases not matched to a gene; V was cut back by 3 bases and J by 6 bases. The CDR3 runs 16 residues. CDR1 is SGDLS and CDR2 is YYNGEE in the germline V gene. As DNA, the CDR3 is TGTGCCAGCAGCGCACCCCGGACAGGGGCATTGAGCGAGCAGTACTTC. Translated, it gives CASSAPRTGALSEQYF.

The chain joins TRBV27 to TRBJ2-3; 10 bases are a match to TRBD2. The CDR3 runs to 19 residues. Trimming cost V 2 bases and J 2 bases; bases outside gene matches: 13. Germline CDR1 MNHEY, CDR2 SMNVEV (reference sequence). CDR3 sequence reads: CASSLLRAGGNPTTDTQYF. The CDR3 bases are TGTGCCAGCAGTTTACTTCGAGCGGGAGGGAACCCCACCACAGATACGCAGTATTTT.

The chain is built from TRBV5-8 and TRBJ1-2; D ambiguous. CDR1 and CDR2 (germline): SGHTS, YDEGEE. With 2 bases removed from V and 0 bases from J, the gap between germline ends came to 14 bases. CDR3 length: 16 residues. This CDR3 is CASSFPPPGANYGYTF. The CDR3 DNA reads as TGTGCCAGCAGCTTTCCTCCTCCGGGTGCTAACTATGGCTACACCTTC. Looking up the rest from reference TRBV5-8 and TRBJ1-2 gives the full variable domain: EAGVTQSPTHLIKTRGQQATLRCSPISGHTSVYWYQQALGLGLQFLLWYDEGEERNRGNFPPRFSGRQFPNYSSELNVNALELEDSALYLCASSFPPPGANYGYTFGSGTRLTVV.

This chain uses TRBV5-1 with TRBJ2-2; 7 nucleotides line up with TRBD1. Unmatched junction bases numbered 11, after V lost 0 bases and J lost 0 bases. CDR3 length: 19 amino acids. Germline V gives CDR1 SGHRS, CDR2 YFSETQ. CDR3 in DNA: TGCGCCAGCAGCTTGGAGGGTGGATTAGGGGGCCCGAACACCGGGGAGCTGTTTTTT. Its translation: CASSLEGGLGGPNTGELFF.

This chain joins TRBV2 and TRBJ2-2; TRBD2 matches 8 bases. CDR3 size: 17 residues. Trimming took 3 bases from V and 5 from J; bases not matched to a gene: 11. In germline, CDR1 is SNHLY, CDR2 FYNNEI. The CDR3 DNA is TGTGCCAGCAGTGAGTTCGGGTTAGCGGGACAAACCGGGGAGCTGTTTTTT. This codes for CASSEFGLAGQTGELFF.

The chain recombines TRBV27 with TRBJ1-1, with TRBD1 as a possible D gene (5 bases). Trimming removed 6 bases from V and 3 bases from J, with 11 bases in between. Germline lookup yields CDR1 MNHEY and CDR2 SMNVEV (reference sequence). The CDR3 has 13 residues. The chain's CDR3 is CASRLLGDTEAFF. CDR3 nucleotides: TGTGCCAGCAGATTACTGGGGGACACTGAAGCTTTCTTT.

This chain uses TRBV6-5 with TRBJ2-1; TRBD2 aligns across 10 bases. Per germline, CDR1 MNHEY and CDR2 SVGAGI. The CDR3 spans 16 residues. The junction had 8 bases not matched to a gene; V was cut back by 2 bases and J by 7 bases. The CDR3 coding sequence is TGTGCCAGCAGTTACGATCTAGCGGGAGTGGGGAATGAGCAGTTCTTC. Its translation: CASSYDLAGVGNEQFF.

The V gene is TRBV5-6, the J gene TRBJ2-3, with 7 bases matching TRBD2. The CDR3 runs to 16 residues. J was trimmed by 3 bases and V by 6 bases; bases with no gene match: 13. Germline-derived CDR1 and CDR2 are SGHDT and YYEEEE. In DNA, the CDR3 is TGTGCCAGCATCCCCCGCGGCCTAGCGGCTACAGATACGCAGTATTTT. Translation: CASIPRGLAATDTQYF.

For this clone: Other DNA sequences from this sample encode an identical CDR3 as well. V and J are TRBV30 and TRBJ2-3, with D possibly matching TRBD2 (6 bases). The ends were cut back, 0 bases at V and 0 bases at J, with 10 bases in the middle. Germline lookup yields CDR1 GTSNPN and CDR2 SVGIG (reference sequence). The CDR3 totals 15 residues. CDR3: CAWSVGGASTDTQYF. Here the CDR3 DNA reads TGTGCCTGGAGTGTCGGAGGGGCCAGCACAGATACGCAGTATTTT.

The chain uses TRBV7-9 and TRBJ2-3; D tentatively reads TRBD1 or TRBD2 (5 bases each). CDR3 size: 15 residues. Germline assignment: CDR1 SEHNR and CDR2 FQNEAQ (reference sequence). Trimming shortened V by 5 bases and J by 2 bases, and 14 bases separated the two germline ends. The CDR3 region is CASSPGAGDTDTQYF. CDR3 coding DNA: TGTGCCAGCAGCCCCGGGGCAGGAGACACAGATACGCAGTATTTT.

This sequence joins TRBV2 and TRBJ2-7; the D is unclear. Trimming cost V 5 bases and J 0 bases, with 8 bases left between them. This CDR3 is built from 13 residues. CDR1 is SNHLY, CDR2 FYNNEI, per germline. CDR3 DNA: TGTGCCAGCAGTCAGGTAGACTCCTACGAGCAGTACTTC. It specifies CASSQVDSYEQYF.

V and J are TRBV7-8 and TRBJ1-5, with D hard to call. CDR1 is SGHVS and CDR2 is FQNEAQ in the germline V gene. Trimming pared 2 bases from V and 4 bases from J, leaving 12 bases between. This CDR3 has 15 residues. CDR3 loop: CASSLSGMLNQPQHF. The CDR3 coding sequence is TGTGCCAGCAGCTTATCGGGGATGCTGAATCAGCCCCAGCATTTT.

The chain couples TRBV29-1 to TRBJ1-1, with D possibly being TRBD1 (5 bases). V lost 4 bases and J lost 1, with 16 bases in between. From germline, CDR1 is SQVTM and CDR2 ANQGSEA. The CDR3 length is 15 residues. The CDR3 DNA is TGCAGCGTTGCGGGGGGTGTGTTCGCGAACACTGAAGCTTTCTTT. Protein product: CSVAGGVFANTEAFF.

This chain links TRBV4-2 with TRBJ2-7; the match to TRBD2 covers 8 bases. The junction had 6 bases not matched to a gene; V was cut back by 4 bases and J by 4 bases. Germline V CDR1 and CDR2: LGHNA, YNFKEQ. CDR3 size: 14 residues. The CDR3 DNA follows: TGTGCCAGCAGCCCGCAGCGGGGGAGGTACGAGCAGTACTTC. Translation: CASSPQRGRYEQYF.

The chain links TRBV29-1 to TRBJ2-3; D uncertain. The ends were cut back, 4 bases at V and 2 bases at J, with 10 bases in the middle. The CDR3 covers 13 residues. Germline values: CDR1 SQVTM, CDR2 ANQGSEA. Here the CDR3 reads CSVGSSDTDTQYF. The DNA for the CDR3 is TGCAGCGTTGGGTCCTCCGACACAGATACGCAGTATTTT.

The chain carries TRBV2 and TRBJ2-1, with 8 bases that match TRBD2. The CDR3 runs to 14 residues. Germline lookup yields CDR1 SNHLY and CDR2 FYNNEI. With V trimmed by 8 bases and J by 7 bases, 10 bases remained unmatched. DNA for the CDR3: TGTGCCAGCCGACCGGGACTAGAATTTAATGAGCAGTTCTTC. Translating it yields CASRPGLEFNEQFF.

The chain links TRBV11-2 to TRBJ2-7; D is undetermined. The germline V and J ends were trimmed by 5 bases and 4 bases, with 18 bases remaining between them. This CDR3 has 15 residues. Per the germline V gene, CDR1 is SGHAT and CDR2 is FQNNGV. The CDR3 bases are TGTGCCAGCAGCCAGTTCGACTGGACCGGGTACGAGCAGTACTTC. It is translated as CASSQFDWTGYEQYF.

The chain links TRBV10-2 to TRBJ2-7, with D perhaps given as TRBD1 or TRBD2 (5 bases each). The CDR3 runs to 15 residues. Germline V gives CDR1 WSHSY, CDR2 SAAADI. V lost 6 bases, J lost 1 base, and 16 bases lay in between. The CDR3 bases are TGCGCCAGCAGCCCCGGGGTGGACACGTCCTACGAGCAGTACTTC. Residues: CASSPGVDTSYEQYF.

The rearrangement links TRBV2 to TRBJ2-5; D remains ambiguous. Between the trimmed V and J ends, which lost 3 bases and 5 bases, there was a span of 10 bases. From germline, CDR1 is SNHLY and CDR2 FYNNEI. This CDR3 comprises 13 residues. CDR3: CASSDRFRETQYF. The CDR3 bases are TGTGCCAGCAGTGATCGGTTTCGGGAGACCCAGTACTTC.

This chain connects TRBV7-9 to TRBJ2-1; D may match TRBD1 or TRBD2 (7 bases each). The germline V gene encodes CDR1 SEHNR and CDR2 FQNEAQ (reference sequence). This CDR3 comprises 16 residues. The V end was cut by 3 bases, the J end by 9 bases, with 21 bases between. The CDR3 region is CASSFRDREGLVEQFF. The CDR3 coding sequence is TGTGCCAGCAGCTTCCGAGACAGGGAGGGTCTGGTTGAGCAGTTCTTC.

This clone was detected only once. CDR3 loop: CASSVTGTASSYEQYF. CDR3 bases: TGTGCCAGCAGCGTTACCGGGACCGCGAGCTCCTACGAGCAGTACTTC. The genes are TRBV9 and TRBJ2-7; D tentatively reads TRBD1 or TRBD2 (5 bases each). Germline loops: CDR1 SGDLS, CDR2 YYNGEE. V was shortened by 2 bases and J by 0 bases, with 15 bases between the two germline ends. The CDR3 has 16 residues.

This clone was counted a single time. This rearrangement joins TRBV5-6 to TRBJ2-7; the match to TRBD1 covers 7 bases. Trimming cost V 1 base and J 7 bases; bases outside gene matches: 8. In germline, CDR1 is SGHDT, CDR2 YYEEEE. This CDR3 is built from 14 residues. The CDR3 region has the DNA TGTGCCAGCAGCTTGATCGGACAGGCTTGGGAGCAGTACTTC. Protein sequence: CASSLIGQAWEQYF. The full variable domain, rest sourced from reference TRBV5-6 and TRBJ2-7, is DAGVTQSPTHLIKTRGQQVTLRCSPKSGHDTVSWYQQALGQGPQFIFQYYEEEERQRGNFPDRFSGHQFPNYSSELNVNALLLGDSALYLCASSLIGQAWEQYFGPGTRLTVT.

The chain carries TRBV2 and TRBJ1-1; unclear D gene. The CDR3 length is 11 residues. V was shortened by 7 bases and J by 11 bases, with 14 bases between the two germline ends. Germline CDR1 is SNHLY and CDR2 is FYNNEI. The chain's CDR3 is CASMPGERAFF. The CDR3 DNA follows: TGTGCCAGCATGCCAGGAGAGCGGGCTTTCTTT.

The chain joins TRBV15 to TRBJ2-1; D could derive from TRBD1 or TRBD2 (6 bases each). Trimming took off 1 base at V and 4 bases at J, with 14 bases between the two ends. The CDR3 runs to 16 residues. The germline CDR1 and CDR2 sequences are LNHNV and YYDKDF (reference sequence). DNA for the CDR3: TGTGCCACCAGCAGAGGGTGGCAGGGGAGGTACAATGAGCAGTTCTTC. This codes for CATSRGWQGRYNEQFF.

The chain employs TRBV25-1 and TRBJ2-1; D unclear. The CDR3 is 18 residues long. V lost 1 base to trimming and J lost 4 bases, with 20 bases between them. In germline, CDR1 is MGHDK, CDR2 SYGVNS. For the CDR3, the DNA is TGTGCCAGCAGTGAATCTCTCGGCAGTGCATGGGTATACAATGAGCAGTTCTTC. Protein product: CASSESLGSAWVYNEQFF.

The chain recombines TRBV13 with TRBJ1-1; D ambiguous. There are 13 residues in the CDR3. CDR1 is PRHDT and CDR2 is FYEKMQ in the germline V gene (reference sequence). V was shortened by 4 bases and J by 6 bases, with 12 bases between the two germline ends. CDR3 loop: CASSSTPEAEAFF. DNA of the CDR3: TGTGCCAGCAGCTCCACACCGGAGGCTGAAGCTTTCTTT.

The V and J genes are TRBV27 and TRBJ2-7, with D perhaps matching TRBD2 (5 bases). The CDR3 sequence is 12 residues long. Germline CDR1 reads MNHEY; CDR2 reads SMNVEV (reference sequence). The germline V and J ends were trimmed by 3 bases and 5 bases, with 8 bases remaining between them. The CDR3 spells CASSFEGDEQYF. The CDR3, as DNA: TGTGCCAGCAGTTTTGAGGGAGACGAGCAGTACTTC.

The chain couples TRBV5-1 to TRBJ2-4; the D call may be TRBD1 or TRBD2 (5 bases each). The germline CDR1 and CDR2 sequences are SGHRS and YFSETQ. The CDR3 contains 10 residues. Trimming removed 9 bases from V and 15 bases from J, with 16 bases in between. CDR3 DNA: TGCGCCACCGTCTCCGGGGCGGTGTACTTC. It yields the protein CATVSGAVYF.

The V call is TRBV10-2, the J call TRBJ2-5; D not certain. V lost 5 bases to trimming and J lost 1 base, with 11 bases between them. The CDR3 contains 14 residues. CDR1 is WSHSY and CDR2 is SAAADI in the germline V gene. In nucleotides, the CDR3 is TGCGCCAGCAGTCCGGTTGCGACCCAAGAGACCCAGTACTTC. Residues: CASSPVATQETQYF.

The chain joins TRBV14 to TRBJ2-1, with D unresolved. V gave up 5 bases and J gave up 8 bases, with 13 bases separating them. The CDR3 spans 13 residues. Germline V gene data show CDR1 as SGHDN and CDR2 as FVKESK. The CDR3 bases are TGTGCCAGCAGCTTATACATAGACTATGAGCAGTTCTTC. Encoded protein: CASSLYIDYEQFF.

The chain has TRBV15 and TRBJ1-4, with D perhaps TRBD1 (6 bases). V lost 9 bases to trimming and J lost 0 bases, with 17 bases between them. Germline CDR1 reads LNHNV; CDR2 reads YYDKDF (reference sequence). This CDR3 has 16 residues. In DNA form, the CDR3 reads TGTGCCACAAGGGGGGTCCCGGGAGCAACTAATGAAAAACTGTTTTTT. Residues: CATRGVPGATNEKLFF. Together with reference TRBV15 and TRBJ1-4, the CDR3 gives the full variable domain: DAMVIQNPRYQVTQFGKPVTLSCSQTLNHNVMYWYQQKSSQAPKLLFHYYDKDFNNEADTPDNFQSRRPNTSFCFLDIRSPGLGDTAMYLCATRGVPGATNEKLFFGSGTQLSVL.